The sequence of this T cell receptor (beta chain) was determined in a study of beta chain features in type 1 diabetes (dated 2018 in TCRdb). Study-level background: No differences in mean age, gender distribution, total cell number or subset yield were found between patients and healthy donors. Naive and central memory subsets were obtained from all 30 or so donors, but regulatory and stem cell-like memory subsets were isolated from only 8 patients and roughly 8 healthy donors. A total of roughly 98,000,000 sorted cells were examined across all samples, and a strong correlation was observed between cell number per subset and RNA yield. The study compared TCRB repertoires of sorted circulating CD4+ T cell subsets between recently diagnosed type 1 diabetes patients and matched healthy donors.

Beyond this particular receptor, the publication reports: Shorter templates might be favored by PCR, yet because patient and control samples were amplified and corrected together, any such skew would affect both groups equally. Only small numbers of individuals were included in the HLA sub-analyses, which left unresolved whether HLA type had any influence on TCRB rearrangement. Because cDNA was sequenced instead of genomic DNA, activated cells with high expression could be over-represented, although the groups did not differ in activation or CD3 levels. Naive, central memory and regulatory TCRB repertoires appeared more similar among patients than among healthy donors. At VDJ recombination sites, patients with type 1 diabetes made fewer insertions and deleted more nucleotides, a pattern implying thymic rearrangement abnormalities. In all four CD4+ subsets, TCRB CDR3 length was moderately but significantly shorter in type 1 diabetes patients.

V and J lose 11 bases and 1 base, and a span of 12 bases separates them. The CDR3 runs 12 amino acids, cysteine and phenylalanine included. Here the CDR3 DNA is all that survives: 36 bases in frame from base 1. CDR1 and CDR2 are read off the germline V gene as SNHLY and FYNNEI. A single peripheral blood draw of about 116 mL on average was collected from each donor into heparinised tubes. A BD FACSAria II was used to sort naive, central memory, regulatory and stem cell-like memory CD4+ T cells with a panel that included CD45RO, CCR7, CD25, CD127, CD95 and CD27. Purity was above 98% for every sorted population. PBMCs were separated immediately by Lymphoprep density gradient centrifugation and were stained directly, without being cultured. To minimize batch effects, samples were stained and sorted in pairs, one healthy donor with one patient per experiment. Worth noting for this clone: Its target antigen remains unknown. No much larger clone exists at a distance of one base, and base qualities are not known.

The High Capacity cDNA Reverse Transcription Kit was used to reverse transcribe all of the isolated RNA, meaning that expressed TCRB transcripts were what got sequenced. Deep immunoSEQ sequencing was applied to naive, central memory and regulatory T cell samples, giving an average of around 4 million total reads per sample. After sorted cells were lysed in RLT buffer, RNA was extracted with DNase-treated RNeasy Micro or Mini kits, with the choice depending on cell number. Each cell subset was processed separately to prevent cross-contamination, with patient and healthy donor samples processed together. Using the immunoSEQ multiplex PCR, TCRB sequences were amplified from cDNA into 87-bp fragments spanning the CDR3 region. Amplicons were sequenced on the Illumina HiSeq platform. Per the original workflow: Synthetic template baselines were used to correct PCR bias computationally, reads within Hamming distance 2 were collapsed, and singletons that could not be merged were discarded. Reads were aligned against IMGT to assign V, D and J genes, CDR3 length and insertions or deletions at six rearrangement sites. Within each subset, clonotype counts were normalized to the number of sorted cells before true diversity and Gini coefficients were calculated with the tcR R package. The overlap coefficient, calculated on TCRB nucleotide sequences, was used to quantify repertoire sharing. Out-of-frame TCRB sequences from naive cells were analyzed to stand in for the pre-selection repertoire. Imported from immuneACCESS, the table was reduced by TCRdb to in-frame sequences with V and J called. These copies leave out some clones; in studies compared against another copy, an unresolved V gene accounts for under half, and the cause of the remainder is not known. V and J calls and clone size follow that table, whereas D and trimming were derived from the DNA. For this sample the table gives about 930,000 clones, of which roughly a sixth were detected only once. About 0.025% of the sample belongs to the ten largest clones.

What was sequenced was naive CD4+ T cells from blood. What the cell subset or site label conveys for this sample: true naive CD4+ T cells. Rearrangement joined TRBV2 to TRBJ2-7, with TRBD1 perhaps the D gene, on 6 matching bases. The receptor comes from a woman younger than 35 in good health. The CDR3 has the sequence CAVGQYSYEQYF. The sequenced DNA is TGTGCCGTAGGACAGTATTCCTACGAGCAGTACTTC.